A single sample is the source of the 28 T cell receptor beta chains below, sequenced in a study of blood T cells in healthy people across ages. The use of a sample-barcoded 5' primer and a J-beta primer mix characterized a second PCR of roughly 6 to 12 cycles. TCRdb called the 5' RACE reads again in MiXCR, with one record for every CDR3 protein. This table has 780,000 or so distinct CDR3 sequences, about 55% appearing once. The specimen sequenced was blood. These receptors originate from a man older than 75 in good health.

The chain combines TRBV10-3 with TRBJ2-7; 8 nucleotides line up with TRBD2. The CDR3 extends over 14 amino acids. The ends lost 10 bases at V and 3 bases at J; junction bases unmatched: 11. CDR1 and CDR2 from the germline V gene are ENHRY and SYGVKD. The CDR3 protein is CATATGTSLYEQYF. The CDR3 region has the DNA TGTGCCACCGCGACCGGGACTAGTCTCTACGAGCAGTACTTC.

The sample holds a few counts of this clonotype. The genes are TRBV20-1 and TRBJ2-7; no firm D call. This CDR3 spans 14 amino acids. V was cut by 0 bases and J by 11 bases, with 20 bases left in between. CDR1 is DFQATT and CDR2 is SNEGSKA in the germline V gene (reference sequence). In DNA, the CDR3 is TGCAGTGCTAGAGATGAGGTTTCGGCAGACCCAGAGTACTTC. Its protein product is CSARDEVSADPEYF.

This clonotype has just a few counts. The DNA for the CDR3 is TGTGCCACCAGTGGGGTCGGATACAATGAGCAGTTCTTC. This gives the protein CATSGVGYNEQFF. V is TRBV24-1 and J is TRBJ2-1; D gene uncertain. Germline V gene lookup returns CDR1 KGHDR and CDR2 SFDVKD. The length of the CDR3 is 13 residues. The V end lost 5 bases, the J end lost 4 bases, and 8 bases lay between the germline ends.

This clonotype turned up a few times. This chain joins TRBV20-1 and TRBJ1-5, with D uncertain. V dropped 6 bases and J dropped 6 bases, with 15 bases sitting between them. The CDR3 consists of 13 residues. The V gene's germline CDR1 is DFQATT and CDR2 SNEGSKA (reference sequence). CDR3 DNA: TGCAGTGCAGGACCCGGTGGTGGTCAGCCCCAGCATTTT. The encoded protein is CSAGPGGGQPQHF.

As to this clonotype: A junction boundary mismatches the germline segment, possibly from a read error. The chain uses TRBV27 and TRBJ1-6; D unresolved. The CDR3 extends over 16 amino acids. Germline V gene data show CDR1 as MNHEY and CDR2 as SMNVEV (reference sequence). DNA for the CDR3: TGTGCCAGCAGTTTATTGCGGGCGCAAAAAACTTCACCCCCCCACTTT. This translates into CASSLLRAQKTSPPHF.

V and J are TRBV2 and TRBJ1-1; D remains unclear. V was shortened by 8 bases and J by 6 bases, with 13 bases between the two germline ends. There are 12 residues in the CDR3. The V gene's germline CDR1 is SNHLY and CDR2 FYNNEI. The CDR3 region has the DNA TGTGCCAGCGATGACACCCTCGCTGAAGCTTTCTTT. Its protein product is CASDDTLAEAFF.

The rearrangement joins TRBV20-1 to TRBJ2-5; 11 nucleotides align to TRBD2. The junction had 14 bases not matched to a gene; V was cut back by 6 bases and J by 11 bases. Germline loops: CDR1 DFQATT, CDR2 SNEGSKA (reference sequence). This CDR3 region has 14 residues. DNA for the CDR3: TGCAGTGCCGTAGCGGGAGGGAACCTAGGGGAGCAGTACTTC. Translation gives CSAVAGGNLGEQYF.

This chain joins TRBV11-2 and TRBJ1-1, with 12 bases lining up with TRBD1. CDR3 length equals 15 residues. The J segment lost 6 bases and the V segment lost 3 bases, leaving 5 bases of the junction unmatched. The germline gives CDR1 SGHAT, CDR2 FQNNGV. DNA for the CDR3: TGTGCCAGCAGCTTGGGACAGGGGGCGGTCGCTGAAGCTTTCTTT. This codes for CASSLGQGAVAEAFF.

In its sample, this clonotype was seen once. The DNA for the CDR3 is TGTGCCAGCAGCCTCCGAGTGAGGCCAGATACGCAGTATTTT. This translates into CASSLRVRPDTQYF. This chain connects TRBV7-2 to TRBJ2-3; no clear D. Germline V gene sequence: CDR1 SGHTA, CDR2 FQGNSA. With 5 bases removed from V and 4 bases from J, the gap between germline ends came to 13 bases. The CDR3 is 14 amino acids. Supplemented by reference TRBV7-2 and TRBJ2-3, the full variable domain reads GAGVSQSPSNKVTEKGKDVELRCDPISGHTALYWYRQSLGQGLEFLIYFQGNSAPDKSGLPSDRFSAERTGGSVSTLTIQRTQQEDSAVYLCASSLRVRPDTQYFGPGTRLTVL.

The chain employs TRBV20-1 and TRBJ1-2; D unclear. The germline CDR1 and CDR2 sequences are DFQATT and SNEGSKA (reference sequence). There are 16 residues in the CDR3. V was shortened by 0 bases and J by 4 bases, with 18 bases between the two germline ends. CDR3 sequence: CSARDSRAGGSYGYTF. The CDR3 coding sequence is TGCAGTGCTAGAGACTCCCGGGCCGGTGGCTCCTATGGCTACACCTTC.

Ten or more counts support this clonotype. The chain combines TRBV27 with TRBJ2-7; TRBD1 matches 7 bases. The V and J ends lost 6 bases and 3 bases, in that order; junction bases with no gene match: 5. The CDR3 runs to 13 residues. The germline V gene encodes CDR1 MNHEY and CDR2 SMNVEV (reference sequence). This CDR3 reads CASSLRQGYEQYF. DNA of the CDR3: TGTGCCAGCAGCTTACGACAGGGCTACGAGCAGTACTTC.

This chain links TRBV24-1 with TRBJ1-1; D is ambiguous. There are 12 residues in the CDR3. The V and J ends lost 4 bases and 3 bases respectively, with 5 bases between them. Germline values: CDR1 KGHDR, CDR2 SFDVKD. The CDR3 coding sequence is TGTGCCACCAGTGAGGGGTACACTGAAGCTTTCTTT. It yields the protein CATSEGYTEAFF.

The CDR3 coding sequence is TGCAGCTCTTCGACCGGGGACAGGGCAAACTATGGCTACACCTTC. As protein: CSSSTGDRANYGYTF. The chain links TRBV29-1 to TRBJ1-2; 9 bases match TRBD1. V gave up 8 bases and J gave up 2 bases; unmatched junction bases: 12. This CDR3 comprises 15 residues. Germline CDR1 reads SQVTM; CDR2 reads ANQGSEA.

This clonotype was seen only a few times. The rearrangement links TRBV6-6 to TRBJ2-4, with 8 bases fitting TRBD1. Matching the DNA end better, TRBJ2-7 makes the J call doubtful. The CDR3 sequence is 14 residues long. Germline V gene lookup returns CDR1 MNHNY and CDR2 SVGAGI (reference sequence). The CDR3 region has the DNA TGTGCCAGCAGTATCGGACAGGGCGGGTACGAGCAGTACTTC. Translation gives CASSIGQGGYEQYF.

This clonotype has only one observation. The rearrangement joins TRBV4-1 to TRBJ1-5; D uncertain. This CDR3 is built from 14 residues. V was trimmed by 1 base and J by 6 bases, leaving 10 bases between them. Germline V CDR1 and CDR2: MGHRA, YSYEKL. CDR3 in DNA: TGCGCCAGCAGCCAAGTGATTGCAGGTCAGCCCCAGCATTTT. Translating it yields CASSQVIAGQPQHF.

This chain uses TRBV2 with TRBJ2-4; the match to TRBD2 covers 7 bases. This CDR3 is 15 amino acids long. After removal of 4 bases from V and 0 bases from J, the junction contained 3 bases not matched to a gene. Germline lookup yields CDR1 SNHLY and CDR2 FYNNEI. For the CDR3, the DNA is TGTGCCAGCAGTGGCGGGGGTCTAGCCAAAAACATTCAGTACTTC. Translated, it gives CASSGGGLAKNIQYF.

The J gene is TRBJ2-4, the V gene TRBV6-5, with D perhaps TRBD2 (6 bases). This CDR3 spans 12 amino acids. Trimming cost V 7 bases and J 13 bases, with 17 bases left between them. Germline V gives CDR1 MNHEY, CDR2 SVGAGI. The CDR3 loop reads CASTDGPGEQYF. In DNA, the CDR3 is TGTGCCAGCACCGACGGACCGGGGGAGCAGTACTTC.

This clonotype appeared a few times. The genes are TRBV4-2 and TRBJ2-6; D uncertain. V lost 6 bases to trimming and J lost 0 bases, with 12 bases between them. The germline V gene encodes CDR1 LGHNA and CDR2 YNFKEQ. The CDR3 sequence is 16 residues long. CDR3 bases: TGTGCCAGCAGTCCTGCGAGCAGCTCTGGGGCCAACGTCCTGACTTTC. Residues: CASSPASSSGANVLTF.

The V call is TRBV5-1, the J call TRBJ2-1; TRBD2 is a possible D gene (6 bases). V was clipped by 0 bases and J by 6 bases, with 22 bases between them. The CDR3 runs 18 residues. From germline, CDR1 is SGHRS and CDR2 YFSETQ. The CDR3 sequence is CASSLDPTGVLGPNEQFF. DNA of the CDR3: TGCGCCAGCAGCTTGGACCCGACGGGGGTGTTAGGACCCAATGAGCAGTTCTTC.

This clonotype was observed once. The J gene is TRBJ2-4, the V gene TRBV29-1; D unclear. The better agreement between TRBJ2-7 and the DNA end casts doubt on the J call. Looked up from germline, CDR1 is SQVTM and CDR2 is ANQGSEA. This CDR3 has 12 amino acids. The CDR3, as DNA: TGCAGCGTTGAGGCCAACATGGGCGAGCAGTACTTC. This translates into CSVEANMGEQYF.

This chain's CDR3 is CATTGWQGAGYTF. CDR3 in DNA: TGTGCCACCACAGGTTGGCAGGGGGCTGGCTACACCTTC. The chain recombines TRBV6-5 with TRBJ1-2, with TRBD1 matching 8 bases. Trimming at V came to 10 bases and at J to 7 bases, leaving 11 bases not matched to a gene. The CDR3 is 13 amino acids. Germline V CDR1 and CDR2: MNHEY, SVGAGI.

This clonotype was seen ten or more times. The chain carries TRBV10-3 and TRBJ2-1, with 13 positions matching TRBD2. The CDR3 spans 15 residues. Germline CDR1 and CDR2: ENHRY and SYGVKD. Trimming removed 4 bases from V and 6 bases from J; junction bases left unmatched: 3. Here the CDR3 reads CAISGGLAGINEQFF. For the CDR3, the DNA is TGTGCCATCAGTGGGGGACTAGCGGGAATCAATGAGCAGTTCTTC.

The J gene is TRBJ1-4, the V gene TRBV5-1; D uncertain. Trimming stripped 4 bases from V and 7 bases from J, with 20 bases between. CDR3 size: 16 residues. Looked up from germline, CDR1 is SGHRS and CDR2 is YFSETQ. CDR3 residues: CASSPGGRVQSEKLFF. In DNA form, the CDR3 reads TGCGCCAGCAGCCCTGGTGGCCGGGTCCAGAGTGAAAAACTGTTTTTT.

The chain links TRBV5-4 to TRBJ2-3; D gene unclear. Per germline, CDR1 SGHNT and CDR2 YYREEE (reference sequence). This CDR3 has 16 residues. V lost 4 bases and J 1 base, leaving 16 bases between the germline ends. CDR3: CASSPRPNLRTDTQYF. As DNA, the CDR3 is TGTGCCAGCAGCCCGAGACCAAACCTGCGCACAGATACGCAGTATTTT.

The V gene is TRBV15, the J gene TRBJ2-1, with 8 bases identical to TRBD2. Germline V gene lookup returns CDR1 LNHNV and CDR2 YYDKDF (reference sequence). V shed 0 bases, J shed 2 bases, and the junction held 3 bases outside the gene matches. This CDR3 has 16 residues. The CDR3 DNA reads as TGTGCCACCAGCAGAGATACAGCGGGAGCCTACAATGAGCAGTTCTTC. Translation gives CATSRDTAGAYNEQFF.

J is TRBJ2-2 and V is TRBV6-1, with D perhaps matching TRBD1 (6 bases). The CDR3 is 14 amino acids. Germline V gives CDR1 MNHNS, CDR2 SASEGT. Trimming shortened V by 11 bases and J by 2 bases, and 15 bases separated the two germline ends. The CDR3 reads CAVSGTLNTGELFF. The CDR3 DNA is TGTGCCGTATCCGGGACACTCAACACCGGGGAGCTGTTTTTT.

This clonotype appeared many times. CDR3 amino acids: CSARLAVVQETQYF. CDR3 in DNA: TGCAGCGCAAGACTAGCGGTAGTACAAGAGACCCAGTACTTC. The rearrangement uses TRBV29-1 and TRBJ2-5; 9 bases map to TRBD2. Germline lookup yields CDR1 SQVTM and CDR2 ANQGSEA. The CDR3 is 14 residues long. V dropped 7 bases and J dropped 2; count of bases not matched to a gene: 8. The entire variable domain, with the rest obtained from reference TRBV29-1 and TRBJ2-5, is as follows: SAVISQKPSRDICQRGTSLTIQCQVDSQVTMMFWYRQQPGQSLTLIATANQGSEATYESGFVIDKFPISRPNLTFSTLTVSNMSPEDSSIYLCSARLAVVQETQYFGPGTRLLVL.

This clonotype has a single count. The chain employs TRBV3-1 and TRBJ1-5, with D possibly being TRBD1 (5 bases). V was trimmed by 4 bases and J by 5 bases, leaving 12 bases between them. The CDR3 runs to 14 residues. Per germline, CDR1 LGHDT and CDR2 YNNKEL (reference sequence). Written as DNA, the CDR3 is TGTGCCAGCAGCCGGGGCTCTGGGGATCAGCCCCAGCATTTT. It encodes CASSRGSGDQPQHF. Combining the CDR3 with reference TRBV3-1 and TRBJ1-5 gives the whole variable domain DTAVSQTPKYLVTQMGNDKSIKCEQNLGHDTMYWYKQDSKKFLKIMFSYNNKELIINETVPNRFSPKSPDKAHLNLHINSLELGDSAVYFCASSRGSGDQPQHFGDGTRLSIL.